The 14 T cell receptor beta chains in this list originate from one sample, sequenced in a study of regulatory T cells in long-lasting Graves disease. With iRepertoire HTBI primers and Arm-PCR of CDR3 regions, TCR beta libraries were built. TCRdb reprocessed the multiplex PCR reads via MiXCR and lists one record per CDR3 protein. The sample contains roughly 420,000 distinct CDR3 sequences, about 16% of which appear only once. This sample's time point: newly diagnosed GD, antithyroid drugs for less than 3 months. From PBMCs, RNA was extracted and then used to make the TCR library. This specimen consisted of peripheral blood mononuclear cells (PBMCs), obtained at new diagnosis, from a patient treated with antithyroid drugs. These receptors were taken from a female donor with Graves disease.

In its sample, this clonotype was seen many times. J is TRBJ2-7 and V is TRBV20-1; 14 bases agree with TRBD2. Trimming cost V 1 base and J 0 bases; bases outside gene matches: 5. The germline CDR1 and CDR2 sequences are DFQATT and SNEGSKA (reference sequence). The CDR3 is made up of 17 amino acids. DNA of the CDR3: TGCAGTGCTAGAGCGACTAGCGGGAGGGTCAGCTCCTACGAGCAGTACTTC. Its protein product is CSARATSGRVSSYEQYF.

Many counts were recorded for this clonotype. This chain uses TRBV12-3 or TRBV12-4 with TRBJ2-7, with 10 positions matching TRBD2. This CDR3 is 13 amino acids long. V gave up 3 bases and J gave up 6 bases; unmatched junction bases: 2. CDR3 DNA sequence: TGTGCCAGCAGTTTGAGCGGGGGGGGCGAGCAGTACTTC. Translated, it gives CASSLSGGGEQYF.

This chain joins TRBV7-9 and TRBJ1-5; 12 positions agree with TRBD1. Germline assignment: CDR1 SEHNR and CDR2 FQNEAQ (reference sequence). J lost 3 bases, V lost 3 bases, and 15 bases had no gene match. CDR3 size: 20 residues. The CDR3 loop is CASSFSGTGGRFTNNQPQHF. Here the CDR3 DNA reads TGTGCCAGCAGCTTCTCTGGGACAGGGGGCCGCTTTACAAACAATCAGCCCCAGCATTTT.

This clonotype was found many times. V usage is TRBV5-1 and J usage is TRBJ1-4, with 9 positions matching TRBD1. The CDR3 contains 15 residues. Trimming at V came to 4 bases and at J to 8 bases, leaving 9 bases not matched to a gene. Germline V gene sequence: CDR1 SGHRS, CDR2 YFSETQ. The CDR3 sequence is CASSRGTGKEEKLFF. Here the CDR3 DNA reads TGCGCCAGCAGCAGGGGGACAGGGAAGGAAGAAAAACTGTTTTTT.

This clonotype was recorded at least ten times. J is TRBJ1-6 and V is TRBV28, with a weak D call TRBD1 (5 bases). Per the germline V gene, CDR1 is MDHEN and CDR2 is SYDVKM. This CDR3 is built from 15 residues. Deletions cut 3 bases from V and 17 bases from J, with 23 bases between. The CDR3 DNA reads as TGTGCCAGCAGTTTCCTAGAGAGGAGGGGTCAGAGTATCCACTTT. Encoded protein: CASSFLERRGQSIHF.

This rearrangement joins TRBV27 to TRBJ1-2; 8 positions match TRBD1. This CDR3 is built from 13 residues. The V gene end was trimmed by 6 bases and the J gene end by 5 bases; junction bases not matched to a gene: 5. The germline V gene has CDR1 MNHEY and CDR2 SMNVEV (reference sequence). Here the CDR3 DNA reads TGTGCCAGCAGACACAGGGGGGGATATGGCTACACCTTC. Translation: CASRHRGGYGYTF.

V usage is TRBV7-3 and J usage is TRBJ1-1; D gene unclear. Germline assignment: CDR1 SGHTA and CDR2 FQGTGA. The CDR3 length is 13 residues. Trimming stripped 5 bases from V and 2 bases from J, with 9 bases between. The CDR3 nucleotides read TGTGCCAGCAGCGCCGACGGAAACACTGAAGCTTTCTTT. It specifies CASSADGNTEAFF.

A note on this clonotype: This likely comes from a read error, as the CDR3 has no conserved phenylalanine or tryptophan at its end. This sequence joins TRBV24-1 and TRBJ1-6; possibly TRBD1 for D (5 bases). The CDR3 sequence is 15 residues long. The germline V gene encodes CDR1 KGHDR and CDR2 SFDVKD. V shed 9 bases and J shed 6 bases, with 17 bases lying between them. CDR3 in amino acids: CATSTPGRPNSPLHL. The CDR3 DNA sequence: TGTGCCACCTCCACACCGGGACGACCTAATTCACCCCTCCACCTT.

This sequence joins TRBV7-3 and TRBJ2-5, with D possibly matching TRBD1 (6 bases). The length of the CDR3 is 13 residues. V was trimmed by 4 bases and J by 5 bases, leaving 11 bases between them. Germline CDR1 and CDR2: SGHTA and FQGTGA. CDR3 amino acids: CASSSTTGETQYF. The CDR3, as DNA: TGTGCCAGCAGCTCGACGACAGGCGAGACCCAGTACTTC.

This clonotype was counted at least ten times. The chain recombines TRBV7-2 with TRBJ2-7, with 13 bases that match TRBD2. The CDR3 runs to 17 residues. V was pared by 2 bases and J by 2 bases, with 6 bases of the junction left unmatched. CDR1 and CDR2 (germline): SGHTA, FQGNSA. The CDR3 here is CASSLYPTSGRTYEQYF. The CDR3 DNA follows: TGTGCCAGCAGCTTATATCCGACTAGCGGGAGGACCTACGAGCAGTACTTC.

This clonotype was observed a few times. J is TRBJ2-1 and V is TRBV19; 11 bases agree with TRBD2. J was trimmed by 12 bases and V by 3 bases; bases with no gene match: 13. Germline V CDR1 and CDR2: LNHDA, SQIVND (reference sequence). There are 16 residues in the CDR3. The CDR3 nucleotides read TGTGCCAGTAGTATCTTAGGGACTAGCGGCCCCCTAGGGCAGTTCTTC. It translates to CASSILGTSGPLGQFF.

The genes are TRBV3-1 and TRBJ2-2; 12 bases match TRBD2. The CDR3 extends over 17 amino acids. Trimming took 4 bases from V and 1 from J; bases not matched to a gene: 4. The V gene's germline CDR1 is LGHDT and CDR2 YNNKEL (reference sequence). The DNA for the CDR3 is TGTGCCAGCAGCCCAGGACTAGCGGGGATGAACACCGGGGAGCTGTTTTTT. Translating gives CASSPGLAGMNTGELFF. The variable domain in full, with the rest retrieved from reference TRBV3-1 and TRBJ2-2, is DTAVSQTPKYLVTQMGNDKSIKCEQNLGHDTMYWYKQDSKKFLKIMFSYNNKELIINETVPNRFSPKSPDKAHLNLHINSLELGDSAVYFCASSPGLAGMNTGELFFGEGSRLTVL.

In this sample, this clonotype turned up many times. The chain joins TRBV12-3 or TRBV12-4 to TRBJ2-3; 7 bases match TRBD2. The CDR3 length is 14 residues. Trimming took 6 bases from V and 4 from J; bases not matched to a gene: 7. DNA for the CDR3: TGTGCCAGCAGCCCGACTAGCACCGCAGATACGCAGTATTTT. Its protein is CASSPTSTADTQYF.

This clonotype was seen repeatedly, ten times or more. This chain connects TRBV7-3 to TRBJ1-1; D unclear. This CDR3 spans 14 amino acids. Trimming removed 2 bases at V and 0 bases at J, with 7 bases between. CDR1 is SGHTA and CDR2 is FQGTGA in the germline V gene. CDR3 nucleotides: TGTGCCAGCAGCTTAGCAGCGATGAACACTGAAGCTTTCTTT. It encodes CASSLAAMNTEAFF.